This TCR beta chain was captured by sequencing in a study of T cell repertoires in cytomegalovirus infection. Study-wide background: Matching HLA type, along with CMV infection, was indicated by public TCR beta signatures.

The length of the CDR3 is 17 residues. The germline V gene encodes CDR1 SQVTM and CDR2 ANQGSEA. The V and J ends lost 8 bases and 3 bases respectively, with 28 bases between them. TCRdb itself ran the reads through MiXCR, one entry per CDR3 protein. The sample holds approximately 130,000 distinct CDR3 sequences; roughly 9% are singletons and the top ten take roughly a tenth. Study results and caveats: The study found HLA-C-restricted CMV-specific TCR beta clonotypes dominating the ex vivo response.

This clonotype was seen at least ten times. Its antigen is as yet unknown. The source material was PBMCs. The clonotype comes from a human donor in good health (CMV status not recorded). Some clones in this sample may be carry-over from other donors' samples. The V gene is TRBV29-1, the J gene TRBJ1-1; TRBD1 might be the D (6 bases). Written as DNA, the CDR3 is TGCAGCTCAGGGGAGATCGGTGTGGCAGGGCTAGACACTGAAGCTTTCTTT. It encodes CSSGEIGVAGLDTEAFF.